A single sample gave rise to the 2 T cell receptor beta chains below, sequenced in a study of CD8 T cells in ankylosing spondylitis. Study-wide results and limits: Blood from ankylosing spondylitis patients appeared to carry a characteristic roughly 8-variant TCR beta motif.

TCRdb re-analysed the 5' RACE reads in MiXCR, keeping a single row per CDR3 protein. The sample yields roughly 700,000 distinct CDR3 sequences, around 17% seen once. For these receptors, no antigen is known. The material sequenced was blood, either unsorted or a sorted T cell fraction (not recorded which). These receptors were obtained from a male donor with ankylosing spondylitis.

This clonotype was seen a single time. The V gene is TRBV27, the J gene TRBJ1-5; D call uncertain. V lost 5 bases and J 8 bases, leaving 13 bases between the germline ends. The CDR3 loop spans 13 amino acids. CDR1 and CDR2 (germline): MNHEY, SMNVEV (reference sequence). The CDR3 DNA sequence: TGTGCCAGCAGTCCGTTCGGCGGGGAGCCCCAGCATTTT. Protein: CASSPFGGEPQHF.

This clonotype was observed a few times. The chain links TRBV7-2 to TRBJ1-1, with a possible D match to TRBD1 (6 bases). The V gene's germline CDR1 is SGHTA and CDR2 FQGNSA. The ends were cut back, 4 bases at V and 2 bases at J, with 11 bases in the middle. The CDR3 length is 14 residues. The CDR3 loop reads CASSSGQINTEAFF. CDR3 nucleotide sequence: TGTGCCAGCAGCTCCGGACAGATAAACACTGAAGCTTTCTTT.